This T cell receptor beta chain was recorded in a study of blood T cells in healthy people across ages. Study in general: Template switching caught about one barcoded beta molecule for each two T cells.

Study-level points and caveats: Possibly confounding the expanded clonotype changes was the fact that donor CMV status was unknown.

CDR1 is DFQATT and CDR2 is SNEGSKA in the germline V gene (reference sequence). This CDR3 region has 16 residues. Trimming at V came to 0 bases and at J to 0 bases, leaving 4 bases not matched to a gene. To note about this clonotype: Its cognate antigen is unknown.

The authors ran a second PCR of roughly 7 to 11 cycles using a sample-barcoded 5' primer and a J-beta primer mix. TCRdb ran MiXCR on the 5' RACE reads and lists one entry per CDR3 protein. There are just under 900,000 distinct CDR3 sequences in the sample; under 30% occur only once, and roughly 17% lies in the top ten. This TCR derives from an elderly woman in good health. Sample: blood. The V and J genes are TRBV20-1 and TRBJ2-4, with TRBD2 matching 8 bases. CDR3: CSAREGRGEAKNIQYF. The CDR3 coding sequence is TGCAGTGCTAGAGAAGGGCGGGGGGAAGCCAAAAACATTCAGTACTTC.